One and the same sample provided the 8 T cell receptor beta chains below, sequenced in a study of Ad26.COV2.S vaccination and SARS-CoV-2 variants. Treatment: around 19 received Ad26.COV2.S at low or high dose, single or two shots; about 5 received placebo; per-sample allocation not given. The samples were gathered on day 63 after the first injection of vaccine or placebo. Clones were sequenced by immunoSEQ multiplex PCR, and TCRdb holds only the in-frame ones, with some missing. The table records 300,000 to 350,000 clones, 80% to 90% of them present only once. Sample: peripheral blood, taken in a trial of Ad26.COV2.S vaccine versus placebo. The receptors derive from a person aged 18-65 years who received the Ad26.COV2.S COVID-19 vaccine or a placebo.

The chain joins TRBV3-1 (or the pseudogene TRBV3-2) to TRBJ1-2, with D perhaps TRBD1 (5 bases). The CDR3 runs 14 residues. Germline values: CDR1 LGHDT, CDR2 YNNKEL (reference sequence). With 4 bases removed from V and 7 bases from J, the gap between germline ends came to 16 bases. CDR3 sequence (DNA): TGTGCCAGCAGCCTCGCGGGGGGATCGGGTGGCTACACCTTC. Translated, it gives CASSLAGGSGGYTF.

This sequence joins TRBV6-2 or TRBV6-3 and TRBJ2-3, with D maybe TRBD2 (6 bases). Trimming removed 0 bases from V and 0 bases from J, with 10 bases in between. The CDR3 spans 16 residues. The germline V gene has CDR1 MNHEY and CDR2 SVGEGT. CDR3 bases: TGTGCCAGCAGTTACTCGGATAGCGGTAGCACAGATACGCAGTATTTT. As protein: CASSYSDSGSTDTQYF.

The V and J genes are TRBV5-5 and TRBJ2-5; D could derive from TRBD1 or TRBD2 (5 bases each). V shed 4 bases and J shed 1 base, with 11 bases lying between them. Germline loops: CDR1 SGHKS, CDR2 YYEKEE (reference sequence). This CDR3 is 14 amino acids long. The CDR3 sequence: CASSHMGTQETQYF. CDR3 nucleotides: TGTGCCAGCAGCCATATGGGGACCCAAGAGACCCAGTACTTC.

This clone has a single count. The gene calls are TRBV5-4 and TRBJ2-5, with D uncertain. This CDR3 has 12 amino acids. V lost 0 bases, J lost 1 base, and 1 base lay in between. CDR1 and CDR2 from the germline V gene are SGHNT and YYREEE (reference sequence). The CDR3 nucleotides are TGTGCCAGCAGCTTGGCCCAAGAGACCCAGTACTTC. Protein sequence: CASSLAQETQYF.

CDR3 protein: CASSQEGEATGELFF. The CDR3 DNA sequence: TGTGCCAGCAGCCAAGAAGGGGAGGCCACCGGGGAGCTGTTTTTT. The chain has TRBV4-2 and TRBJ2-2; possible D gene TRBD2, 6 bases. CDR3 length: 15 amino acids. From germline, CDR1 is LGHNA and CDR2 YNFKEQ. V dropped 0 bases and J dropped 4 bases, with 9 bases sitting between them.

The genes are TRBV3-1 (or the pseudogene TRBV3-2) and TRBJ1-5; a possible D gene is TRBD1 (6 bases). Germline assignment: CDR1 LGHDT and CDR2 YNNKEL (reference sequence). The V end lost 4 bases, the J end lost 3 bases, and 10 bases lay between the germline ends. The CDR3 has 14 residues. Here the CDR3 DNA reads TGTGCCAGCAGCCCAGGACAGTTCAATCAGCCCCAGCATTTT. This sequence encodes CASSPGQFNQPQHF.

This chain uses TRBV13 with TRBJ2-4; D is possibly TRBD1 or TRBD2 (6 bases each). Looked up from germline, CDR1 is PRHDT and CDR2 is FYEKMQ (reference sequence). The CDR3 contains 16 residues. Trimming took off 8 bases at V and 1 base at J, with 18 bases between the two ends. The CDR3: CASGLNGGPAKNIQYF. CDR3 bases: TGTGCCAGCGGACTCAATGGGGGGCCGGCCAAAAACATTCAGTACTTC.

The chain uses TRBV4-1 and TRBJ1-2; 8 bases align to TRBD1. The CDR3 spans 16 residues. The germline CDR1 and CDR2 sequences are MGHRA and YSYEKL. The V segment lost 1 base and the J segment 4 bases; nucleotides outside the gene matches: 8. The CDR3 sequence: CASSQGLQGARYGYTF. The CDR3 DNA is TGCGCCAGCAGCCAAGGCCTCCAGGGGGCTCGCTATGGCTACACCTTC.